A selection of T cell receptor beta chains follows, all from one sample in a study of beta chain features in type 1 diabetes. Clones were sequenced by immunoSEQ multiplex PCR, and TCRdb holds only the in-frame ones, with some missing. In the table there are about 370,000 clones, 8.5% to 10% of which are singletons. Specimen: central memory CD4+ T cells from blood. The receptors were sampled from a man aged 25-40 years with type 1 diabetes. Both conserved end residues are trimmed from each CDR3. A D gene is named only where the DNA matches it firmly.

>TRBJ2-3|.|TRBV5-4
ASGSAGDTDTQY
>TRBJ1-2|TRBD1|TRBV7-9
ASSPSEGQGIYGYT
>TRBJ1-1|TRBD1|TRBV5-1
ASSSPAGGANTEAF
>TRBJ2-7|.|TRBV6-5
ASSYSARYYEQY
>TRBJ2-5|.|TRBV7-2
ASSWGGGIGETQY
>TRBJ1-2|.|TRBV15
ATSRPAGLGGYT
>TRBJ2-2|.|TRBV9
ASSVGRNTGELF
>TRBJ1-4|.|TRBV28
ASTSLAGLANEKLF
>TRBJ1-2|TRBD1|TRBV7-2
ASSSADREAYYGYT
>TRBJ2-7|.|TRBV5-1
ASSLASTASYEQY
>TRBJ1-2|.|TRBV9
ASSVGGTAPGGYT
>TRBJ2-7|.|TRBV28
ASSLYGGSPDEQY
>TRBJ2-7|TRBD2|TRBV7-3
ASSGTSGKYEQY
>TRBJ2-2|.|TRBV9
ASSVFGSNTGELF
>TRBJ2-4|.|TRBV2
ASSPRGGEGKNIQY
>TRBJ2-5|.|TRBV6-5
ASWAGWETQY
>TRBJ1-1|.|TRBV7-9
ASSLVGGWNTEAF
>TRBJ1-1|.|TRBV4-2
ASSQDVTSVNTEAF
>TRBJ1-3|.|TRBV28
ASSSQGAYTIY
>TRBJ1-1|.|TRBV5-1
ASSLDRLYGTEAF
>TRBJ1-2|.|TRBV4-1
ASSQDLMGGENYGYT
>TRBJ2-7|TRBD1|TRBV7-2
ASSLAAGTGMSSYEQY
>TRBJ2-5|TRBD2|TRBV14
ASSQDASGRRETQY